This is a list of T cell receptor beta chains from one sample in a study of blood T cell repertoires in COVID-19. Clones were sequenced by immunoSEQ multiplex PCR, and TCRdb holds only the in-frame ones, with some missing. This table has some 160,000 clones, 80% appearing once. Material for sequencing was peripheral blood. The receptors stem from a man between 65 and 85 years old with active or convalescent COVID-19. Both conserved end residues are part of each CDR3. The order of the fields is V gene, CDR3 protein.

V gene: TRBV5-1
CDR3 protein: CASSPHWEKGEKLFF

V gene: TRBV21-1
CDR3 protein: CASSPLGTGGGYEQYF

V gene: TRBV5-1
CDR3 protein: CASSLGSMGTVISYEQYF

V gene: TRBV9
CDR3 protein: CASSYGLAGTTDTQYF

V gene: TRBV5-4
CDR3 protein: CASSNGPPQETQYF

V gene: TRBV5-1
CDR3 protein: CASMGQFPYEQYF

V gene: TRBV5-1
CDR3 protein: CASSWGDPQDEQYF

V gene: TRBV28
CDR3 protein: CASSSFSGQVGGYTF

V gene: TRBV6-5
CDR3 protein: CASSQTGYDGYTF

V gene: TRBV11-2
CDR3 protein: CASSFPDRSTGELFF

V gene: TRBV5-6
CDR3 protein: CASSLGEVRNTEAFF

V gene: TRBV11-2
CDR3 protein: CASSPGGDRDIQYF

V gene: TRBV30
CDR3 protein: CGGTGGNTYEQYF

V gene: TRBV30
CDR3 protein: CAWSVKGGGQPQHF

V gene: TRBV13
CDR3 protein: CASSSSRQGGHGYTF

V gene: TRBV7-8
CDR3 protein: CASSPGQGAGELFF

V gene: TRBV5-1
CDR3 protein: CASSRATANTGELFF

V gene: TRBV9
CDR3 protein: CASSVRAGQGETQYF

V gene: TRBV4-1
CDR3 protein: CASSPRGNSNQPQHF

V gene: TRBV12-3/TRBV12-4
CDR3 protein: CASSLRGLYEQYF

V gene: TRBV5-4
CDR3 protein: CASSFGQGVNYGYTF

V gene: TRBV19
CDR3 protein: CASNRGGGSNSPLHF

V gene: TRBV6-6
CDR3 protein: CASSLLSSGGSSYNEQFF

V gene: TRBV6-5
CDR3 protein: CASSYQAYSGNTIYF

V gene: TRBV2
CDR3 protein: CATKNRGADTEAFF

V gene: TRBV2
CDR3 protein: CASSDGGSNEKLFF

V gene: TRBV7-2
CDR3 protein: CASSLVAGGGTDTQYF

V gene: TRBV7-3
CDR3 protein: CASSFTGTGGSDTQYF